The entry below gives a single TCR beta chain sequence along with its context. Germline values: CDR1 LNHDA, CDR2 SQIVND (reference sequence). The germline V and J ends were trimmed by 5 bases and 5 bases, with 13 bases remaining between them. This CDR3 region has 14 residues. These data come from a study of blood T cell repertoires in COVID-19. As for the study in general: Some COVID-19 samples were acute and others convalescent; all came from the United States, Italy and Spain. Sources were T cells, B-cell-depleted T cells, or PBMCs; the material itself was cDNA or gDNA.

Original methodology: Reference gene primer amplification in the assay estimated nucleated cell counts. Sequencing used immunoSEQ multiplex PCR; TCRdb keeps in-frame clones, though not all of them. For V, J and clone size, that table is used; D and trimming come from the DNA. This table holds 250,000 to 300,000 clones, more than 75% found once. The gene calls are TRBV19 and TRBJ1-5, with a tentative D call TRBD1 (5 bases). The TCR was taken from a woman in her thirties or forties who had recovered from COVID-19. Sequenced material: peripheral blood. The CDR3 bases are TGTGCCAGTAGTTTCGTGGGGGGGTATCAGCCCCAGCATTTT. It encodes CASSFVGGYQPQHF.